This T cell receptor (beta chain) was documented in a study of blood T cell repertoires in COVID-19. At the level of the study: Donors in the United States, Italy and Spain gave samples during acute or convalescent COVID-19. PBMCs, B-cell-depleted T cells, or T cells were the source of the cDNA or gDNA that made up the material.

This CDR3 has 12 amino acids. V lost 1 base and J lost 10; bases outside the gene matches: 3. CDR1 is SQVTM and CDR2 is ANQGSEA in the germline V gene. Original handling: Nucleated cell number was recorded as an estimate derived from reference gene primer amplification. Profiled with immunoSEQ multiplex PCR; TCRdb holds only in-frame clones, not every one. V and J calls and clone size are copied from that table; D and trimming were computed from the DNA. This sample carries over 85,000 clones, 80% to 95% of them seen once, and the ten largest clones take 2.3%. The material sequenced was peripheral blood. The receptor's source is a human donor with active COVID-19. The donor label of this sample is uncertain. V usage is TRBV29-1 and J usage is TRBJ2-2; 7 nucleotides line up with TRBD2. CDR3 DNA: TGCAGCGTTGAAGGGGGGGGAGCGGAGCTGTTTTTT. Amino acids: CSVEGGGAELFF.